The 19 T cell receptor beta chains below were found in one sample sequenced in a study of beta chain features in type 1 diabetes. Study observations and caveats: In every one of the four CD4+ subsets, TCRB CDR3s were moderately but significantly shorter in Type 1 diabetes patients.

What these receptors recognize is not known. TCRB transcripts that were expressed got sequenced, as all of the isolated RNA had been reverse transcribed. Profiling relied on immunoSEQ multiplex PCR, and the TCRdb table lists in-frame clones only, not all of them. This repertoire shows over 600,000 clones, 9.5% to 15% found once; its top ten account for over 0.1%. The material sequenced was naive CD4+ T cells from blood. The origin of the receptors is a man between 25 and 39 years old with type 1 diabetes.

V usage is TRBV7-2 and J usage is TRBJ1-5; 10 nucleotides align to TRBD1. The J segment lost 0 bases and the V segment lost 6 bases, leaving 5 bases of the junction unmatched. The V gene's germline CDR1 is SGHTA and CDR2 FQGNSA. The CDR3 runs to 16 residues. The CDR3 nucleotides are TGTGCCAGCAGTCGACAGGGGGCGCGTAGCAATCAGCCCCAGCATTTT. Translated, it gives CASSRQGARSNQPQHF.

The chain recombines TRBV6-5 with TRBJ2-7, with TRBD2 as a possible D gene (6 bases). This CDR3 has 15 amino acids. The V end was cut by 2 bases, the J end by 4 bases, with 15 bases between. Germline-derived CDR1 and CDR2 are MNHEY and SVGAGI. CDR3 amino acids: CASSYGTEGRYEQYF. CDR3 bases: TGTGCCAGCAGTTACGGCACAGAGGGGAGGTACGAGCAGTACTTC.

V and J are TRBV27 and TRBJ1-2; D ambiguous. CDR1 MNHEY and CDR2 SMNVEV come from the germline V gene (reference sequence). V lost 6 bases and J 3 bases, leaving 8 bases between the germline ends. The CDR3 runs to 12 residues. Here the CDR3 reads CASRRTDYGYTF. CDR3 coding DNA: TGTGCCAGCAGAAGGACGGACTATGGCTACACCTTC.

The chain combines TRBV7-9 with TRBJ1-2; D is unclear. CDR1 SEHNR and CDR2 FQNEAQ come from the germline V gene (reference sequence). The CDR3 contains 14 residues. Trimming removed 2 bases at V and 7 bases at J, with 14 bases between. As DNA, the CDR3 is TGTGCCAGCAGCTTACAACCCGAAGGGTTTGGCTACACCTTC. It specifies CASSLQPEGFGYTF. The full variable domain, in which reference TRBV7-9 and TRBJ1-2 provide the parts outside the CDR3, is DTGVSQNPRHKITKRGQNVTFRCDPISEHNRLYWYRQTLGQGPEFLTYFQNEAQLEKSRLLSDRFSAERPKGSFSTLEIQRTEQGDSAMYLCASSLQPEGFGYTFGSGTRLTVV.

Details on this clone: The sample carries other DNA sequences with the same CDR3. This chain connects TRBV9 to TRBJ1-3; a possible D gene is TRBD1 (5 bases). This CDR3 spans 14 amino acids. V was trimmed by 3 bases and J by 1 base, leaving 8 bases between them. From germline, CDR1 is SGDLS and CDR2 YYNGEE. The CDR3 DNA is TGTGCCAGCAGCGGCGGGGGATCTGGAAACACCATATATTTT. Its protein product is CASSGGGSGNTIYF.

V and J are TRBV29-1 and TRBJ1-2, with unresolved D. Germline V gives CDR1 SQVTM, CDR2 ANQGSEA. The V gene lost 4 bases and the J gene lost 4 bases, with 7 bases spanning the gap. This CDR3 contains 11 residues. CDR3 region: CSVGQIYGYTF. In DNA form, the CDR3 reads TGCAGCGTTGGCCAGATCTATGGCTACACCTTC.

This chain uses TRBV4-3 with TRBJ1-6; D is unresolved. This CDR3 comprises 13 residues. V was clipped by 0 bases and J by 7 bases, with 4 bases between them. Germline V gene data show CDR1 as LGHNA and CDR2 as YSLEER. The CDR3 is CASSQEGNSPLHF. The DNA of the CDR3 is TGCGCCAGCAGCCAAGAAGGGAATTCACCCCTCCACTTT.

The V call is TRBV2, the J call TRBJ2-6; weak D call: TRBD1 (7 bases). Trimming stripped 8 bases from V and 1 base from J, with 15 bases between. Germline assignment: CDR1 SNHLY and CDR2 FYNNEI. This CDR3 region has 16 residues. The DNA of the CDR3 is TGTGCCAGCGTGCGGGACAGCTTATCTGGGGCCAACGTCCTGACTTTC. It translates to CASVRDSLSGANVLTF.

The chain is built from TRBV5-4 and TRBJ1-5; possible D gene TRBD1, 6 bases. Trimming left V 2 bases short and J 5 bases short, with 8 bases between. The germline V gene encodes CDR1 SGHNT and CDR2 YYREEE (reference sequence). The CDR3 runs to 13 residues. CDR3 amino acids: CASSFNRDQPQHF. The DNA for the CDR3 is TGTGCCAGCAGCTTTAACAGGGATCAGCCCCAGCATTTT.

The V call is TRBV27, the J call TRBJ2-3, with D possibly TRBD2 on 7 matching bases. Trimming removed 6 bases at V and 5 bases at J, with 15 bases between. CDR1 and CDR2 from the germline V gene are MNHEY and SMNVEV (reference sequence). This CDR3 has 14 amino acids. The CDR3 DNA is TGTGCCAGCAGAATTCGGGGGGCCGGAGATACGCAGTATTTT. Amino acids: CASRIRGAGDTQYF.

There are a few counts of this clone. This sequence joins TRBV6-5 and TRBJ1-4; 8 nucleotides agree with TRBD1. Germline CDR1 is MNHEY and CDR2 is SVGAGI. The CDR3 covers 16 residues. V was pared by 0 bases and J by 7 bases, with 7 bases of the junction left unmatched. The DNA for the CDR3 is TGTGCCAGCAGTTACTCCCCATCCCAGGGGGCTGAAAAACTGTTTTTT. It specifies CASSYSPSQGAEKLFF.

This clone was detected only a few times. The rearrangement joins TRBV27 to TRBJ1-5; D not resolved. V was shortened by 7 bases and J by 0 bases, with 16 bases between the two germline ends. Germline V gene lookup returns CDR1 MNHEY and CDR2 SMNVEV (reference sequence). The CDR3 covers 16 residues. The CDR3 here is CASTFRWSASNQPQHF. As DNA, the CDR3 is TGTGCCAGCACCTTCCGCTGGTCTGCTAGCAATCAGCCCCAGCATTTT.

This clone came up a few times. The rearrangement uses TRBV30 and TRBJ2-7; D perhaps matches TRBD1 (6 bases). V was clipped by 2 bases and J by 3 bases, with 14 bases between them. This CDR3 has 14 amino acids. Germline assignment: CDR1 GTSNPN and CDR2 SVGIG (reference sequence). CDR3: CAWSPDSVGYEQYF. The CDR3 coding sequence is TGTGCCTGGAGTCCGGACAGCGTCGGCTACGAGCAGTACTTC.

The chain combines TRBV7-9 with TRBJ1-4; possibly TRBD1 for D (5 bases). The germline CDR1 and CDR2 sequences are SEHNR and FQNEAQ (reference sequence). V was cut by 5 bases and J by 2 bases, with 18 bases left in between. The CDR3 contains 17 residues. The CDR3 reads CASSLRRDSWTNEKLFF. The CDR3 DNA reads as TGTGCCAGCAGCCTACGCCGGGACTCGTGGACTAATGAAAAACTGTTTTTT.

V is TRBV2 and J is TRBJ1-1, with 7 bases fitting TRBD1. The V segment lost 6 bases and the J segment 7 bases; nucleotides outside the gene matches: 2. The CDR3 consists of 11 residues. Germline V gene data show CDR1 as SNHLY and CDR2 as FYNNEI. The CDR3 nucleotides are TGTGCCAGCAGGAGGGACAGTGAAGCTTTCTTT. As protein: CASRRDSEAFF.

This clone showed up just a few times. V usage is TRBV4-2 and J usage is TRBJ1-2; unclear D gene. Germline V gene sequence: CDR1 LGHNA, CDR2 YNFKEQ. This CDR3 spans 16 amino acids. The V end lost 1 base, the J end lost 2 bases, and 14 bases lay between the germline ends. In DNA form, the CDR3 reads TGTGCCAGCAGCCAAGCCACCGGGGAAATGAACTATGGCTACACCTTC. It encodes CASSQATGEMNYGYTF.

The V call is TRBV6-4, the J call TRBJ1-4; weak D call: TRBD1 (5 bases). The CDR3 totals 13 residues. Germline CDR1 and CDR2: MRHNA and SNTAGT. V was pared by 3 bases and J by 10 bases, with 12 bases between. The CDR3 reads CASSEGIGAKLFF. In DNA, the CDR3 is TGTGCCAGCAGTGAAGGCATAGGGGCAAAACTGTTTTTT.

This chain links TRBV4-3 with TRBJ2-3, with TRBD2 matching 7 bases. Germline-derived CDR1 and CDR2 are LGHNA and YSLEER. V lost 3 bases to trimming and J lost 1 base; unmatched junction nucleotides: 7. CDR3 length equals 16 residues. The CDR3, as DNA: TGCGCCAGCAGCCAGGGTAGGAGCGGGGGCACAGATACGCAGTATTTT. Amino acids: CASSQGRSGGTDTQYF.

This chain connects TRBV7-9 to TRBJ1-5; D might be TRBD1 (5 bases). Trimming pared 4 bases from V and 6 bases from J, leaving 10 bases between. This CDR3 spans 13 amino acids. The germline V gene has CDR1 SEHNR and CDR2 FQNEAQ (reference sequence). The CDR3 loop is CASSSGGGQPQHF. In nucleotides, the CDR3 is TGTGCCAGCAGCTCGGGCGGGGGTCAGCCCCAGCATTTT. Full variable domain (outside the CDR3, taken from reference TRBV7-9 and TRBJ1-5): DTGVSQNPRHKITKRGQNVTFRCDPISEHNRLYWYRQTLGQGPEFLTYFQNEAQLEKSRLLSDRFSAERPKGSFSTLEIQRTEQGDSAMYLCASSSGGGQPQHFGDGTRLSIL.